Below, 26 T cell receptor beta chains from the same sample are listed, as sequenced in a study of blood T cell repertoires in COVID-19. Using immunoSEQ multiplex PCR, the repertoire was profiled, and TCRdb retains in-frame clones only, with some absent. This repertoire shows around 160,000 clones, 88% found once; its top ten account for roughly 2.1%. Sequencing used peripheral blood. Every receptor here comes from a human donor in a cohort sampled during active COVID-19.

In this sample, this clone turned up many times. The chain employs TRBV28 and TRBJ2-1, with D hard to call. In germline, CDR1 is MDHEN, CDR2 SYDVKM. The CDR3 runs 11 residues. The ends were cut back, 5 bases at V and 7 bases at J, with 6 bases in the middle. The CDR3 loop is CASSTQNEQFF. CDR3 DNA sequence: TGTGCCAGCAGTACGCAGAATGAGCAGTTCTTC.

The chain employs TRBV7-2 and TRBJ1-4; TRBD1 might be the D (5 bases). The CDR3 has 13 amino acids. V lost 5 bases and J 8 bases, leaving 12 bases between the germline ends. CDR1 and CDR2 from the germline V gene are SGHTA and FQGNSA. The CDR3 spells CASSGGVSEKLFF. CDR3 nucleotides: TGTGCCAGCAGCGGGGGGGTTTCAGAAAAACTGTTTTTT. The full variable domain, rest sourced from reference TRBV7-2 and TRBJ1-4, is GAGVSQSPSNKVTEKGKDVELRCDPISGHTALYWYRQSLGQGLEFLIYFQGNSAPDKSGLPSDRFSAERTGGSVSTLTIQRTQQEDSAVYLCASSGGVSEKLFFGSGTQLSVL.

The V and J genes are TRBV19 and TRBJ1-1; no clear D gene. Germline V gene sequence: CDR1 LNHDA, CDR2 SQIVND (reference sequence). CDR3 length: 15 residues. The germline V and J ends were trimmed by 6 bases and 8 bases, with 22 bases remaining between them. CDR3 nucleotides: TGTGCCAGTAGCAAAAACCCTACTGCGGCCGAAGAAGCTTTCTTT. The encoded protein is CASSKNPTAAEEAFF.

The CDR3, as DNA: TGTGCCACCAGCAGGGGAACAACTAGTTTTTACACCGGGGAGCTGTTTTTT. This encodes CATSRGTTSFYTGELFF. The rearrangement uses TRBV15 and TRBJ2-2, with D perhaps TRBD2 (5 bases). The CDR3 totals 17 residues. With 3 bases removed from V and 3 bases from J, the gap between germline ends came to 17 bases. Per germline, CDR1 LNHNV and CDR2 YYDKDF (reference sequence).

V usage is TRBV12-1 and J usage is TRBJ1-2; the table names TRBD1, a call not compared with the DNA. TRBV12-1 is deemed a pseudogene. This CDR3 has 13 residues. The DNA of the CDR3 is TGTGCCAGCAGCTTTTTGGGCCCGTCCGGCTACACCTTC. This gives the protein CASSFLGPSGYTF.

The chain links TRBV6-2 or TRBV6-3 to TRBJ2-7, with D perhaps matching TRBD2 (5 bases). Germline V gives CDR1 MNHEY, CDR2 SVGEGT. V was pared by 4 bases and J by 5 bases, with 21 bases between. The CDR3 is 16 amino acids. The CDR3 loop reads CASSLWFGGPGDEQYF. In nucleotides, the CDR3 is TGTGCCAGCAGTTTATGGTTTGGCGGCCCCGGGGACGAGCAGTACTTC.

The chain couples TRBV10-3 to TRBJ1-2; 12 bases map to TRBD1. This CDR3 comprises 16 residues. Trimming took 6 bases from V and 8 from J; bases not matched to a gene: 13. The germline CDR1 and CDR2 sequences are ENHRY and SYGVKD. As DNA, the CDR3 is TGTGCCATCAGCTACGGGACAGGGGGCTTGTCCCGAGGCTACACCTTC. Translation: CAISYGTGGLSRGYTF.

The chain joins TRBV5-8 to TRBJ2-3, with TRBD2 matching over 9 bases. After removal of 0 bases from V and 0 bases from J, the junction contained 11 bases not matched to a gene. Germline V gene data show CDR1 as SGHTS and CDR2 as YDEGEE. The CDR3 loop spans 19 amino acids. DNA for the CDR3: TGTGCCAGCAGCTTGGTGCCTTCTAGCGGGGCGCGAAGCACAGATACGCAGTATTTT. Protein sequence: CASSLVPSSGARSTDTQYF.

The V gene is TRBV27, the J gene TRBJ1-4; D not resolved. This CDR3 spans 13 amino acids. Per germline, CDR1 MNHEY and CDR2 SMNVEV (reference sequence). The V gene lost 3 bases and the J gene lost 8 bases, with 10 bases spanning the gap. The CDR3 loop reads CASSFRRNEKLFF. The CDR3 DNA reads as TGTGCCAGCAGTTTCCGGCGGAACGAAAAACTGTTTTTT.

This clone came up once. The chain couples TRBV28 to TRBJ1-2; weak D call: TRBD1 (6 bases). Germline V CDR1 and CDR2: MDHEN, SYDVKM. This CDR3 spans 14 amino acids. V lost 5 bases and J lost 4, with 14 bases in between. CDR3 bases: TGTGCCAGCAGTAAATACAGGGCCAGCTATGGCTACACCTTC. This translates into CASSKYRASYGYTF.

The chain uses TRBV14 and TRBJ1-2, with D possibly TRBD1 on 5 matching bases. Looked up from germline, CDR1 is SGHDN and CDR2 is FVKESK. The germline V and J ends were trimmed by 2 bases and 6 bases, with 19 bases remaining between them. This CDR3 has 16 amino acids. In DNA form, the CDR3 reads TGTGCCAGCAGCCAATACCCTTCTAGGGGAGGAAATGGCTACACCTTC. It codes for CASSQYPSRGGNGYTF.

This chain connects TRBV6-1 to TRBJ1-5; unclear D gene. Germline V CDR1 and CDR2: MNHNS, SASEGT. V was shortened by 2 bases and J by 0 bases, with 17 bases between the two germline ends. The CDR3 sequence is 18 residues long. The CDR3 here is CASSERRGRDISNQPQHF. As DNA, the CDR3 is TGTGCCAGCAGTGAACGACGGGGTCGGGATATTAGCAATCAGCCCCAGCATTTT.

The chain has TRBV7-2 and TRBJ2-7, with D maybe TRBD1 (6 bases). Germline V gene lookup returns CDR1 SGHTA and CDR2 FQGNSA. Trimming removed 6 bases at V and 4 bases at J, with 13 bases between. This CDR3 is built from 13 residues. The chain's CDR3 is CASSSQGRYEQYF. CDR3 nucleotide sequence: TGTGCCAGCAGTTCCCAGGGGCGGTACGAGCAGTACTTC.

J is TRBJ2-5 and V is TRBV3-1 (or the pseudogene TRBV3-2); 7 bases fit TRBD2. V lost 4 bases to trimming and J lost 2 bases; unmatched junction nucleotides: 16. CDR3 length: 18 amino acids. Germline values: CDR1 LGHDT, CDR2 YNNKEL (reference sequence). The CDR3 nucleotides read TGTGCCAGCAGCCCTACTCCCCTTGTTGGAGCGGGGCAAGAGACCCAGTACTTC. It yields the protein CASSPTPLVGAGQETQYF.

V is TRBV4-2 and J is TRBJ2-7; D perhaps matches TRBD1 (5 bases). Trimming left V 0 bases short and J 7 bases short, with 7 bases between. The CDR3 extends over 12 amino acids. Germline assignment: CDR1 LGHNA and CDR2 YNFKEQ. The CDR3 here is CASSQDHREQYF. The CDR3 DNA is TGTGCCAGCAGCCAAGATCACAGGGAGCAGTACTTC.

V is TRBV3-1 (or the pseudogene TRBV3-2) and J is TRBJ1-4; 10 nucleotides line up with TRBD1. The V gene end was trimmed by 1 base and the J gene end by 6 bases; junction bases not matched to a gene: 5. CDR3 size: 16 residues. Germline CDR1 reads LGHDT; CDR2 reads YNNKEL (reference sequence). CDR3: CASSQADRGLDEKLFF. As DNA, the CDR3 is TGTGCCAGCAGCCAAGCCGACAGGGGGCTGGATGAAAAACTGTTTTTT.

In this sample, this clone turned up once. For the CDR3, the DNA is TGTGCCTGGAGACTAGCGGGAGGGGCAGATACGCAGTATTTT. This codes for CAWRLAGGADTQYF. The chain is built from TRBV30 and TRBJ2-3, with 13 bases lining up with TRBD2. The CDR3 extends over 14 amino acids. Trimming cost V 3 bases and J 4 bases; bases outside gene matches: 1. From germline, CDR1 is GTSNPN and CDR2 SVGIG (reference sequence). Looking up the rest from reference TRBV30 and TRBJ2-3 gives the full variable domain: SQTIHQWPATLVQPVGSPLSLECTVEGTSNPNLYWYRQAAGRGLQLLFYSVGIGQISSEVPQNLSASRPQDRQFILSSKKLLLSDSGFYLCAWRLAGGADTQYFGPGTRLTVL.

This rearrangement joins TRBV30 to TRBJ2-3, with 10 bases lining up with TRBD2. Germline trimming cut 2 bases from V and 3 bases from J; bases unmatched to any gene: 8. The CDR3 runs 16 residues. The germline CDR1 and CDR2 sequences are GTSNPN and SVGIG (reference sequence). CDR3 sequence reads: CAWSPRRAGGTDTQYF. The CDR3 DNA is TGTGCCTGGAGTCCCCGCCGAGCGGGGGGGACAGATACGCAGTATTTT.

The rearrangement joins TRBV27 to TRBJ2-3; 11 positions match TRBD2. CDR3 length: 15 amino acids. CDR1 and CDR2 from the germline V gene are MNHEY and SMNVEV (reference sequence). V lost 5 bases, J lost 4 bases, and 5 bases stayed unmatched. The CDR3 region has the DNA TGTGCCAGCAGTGACCGACTAGCGGGGTCAGATACGCAGTATTTT. It is translated as CASSDRLAGSDTQYF.

This sequence joins TRBV30 and TRBJ2-5, with D uncertain. Germline values: CDR1 GTSNPN, CDR2 SVGIG (reference sequence). CDR3 length: 12 amino acids. V was pared by 5 bases and J by 1 base, with 8 bases between. The CDR3 region has the DNA TGTGCCTGGGGCCCGGTCCAAGAGACCCAGTACTTC. Translated, it gives CAWGPVQETQYF.

The chain joins TRBV12-3 or TRBV12-4 to TRBJ2-1; TRBD2 is a possible D gene (5 bases). CDR3 length equals 13 residues. Trimming pared 0 bases from V and 9 bases from J, leaving 9 bases between. In nucleotides, the CDR3 is TGTGCCAGCAGTTTAGCGCGGGTGGGTGAGCAGTTCTTC. It codes for CASSLARVGEQFF.

This rearrangement joins TRBV5-1 to TRBJ2-1, with TRBD2 identical over 8 bases. The CDR3 is 15 residues long. Trimming cost V 0 bases and J 3 bases; bases outside gene matches: 2. Germline CDR1 and CDR2: SGHRS and YFSETQ. This chain's CDR3 is CASSLEAGGYNEQFF. CDR3 in DNA: TGCGCCAGCAGCTTGGAGGCGGGGGGCTACAATGAGCAGTTCTTC.

The genes are TRBV5-5 and TRBJ1-6, with 8 bases that match TRBD1. The junction had 5 bases not matched to a gene; V was cut back by 2 bases and J by 10 bases. CDR1 SGHKS and CDR2 YYEKEE come from the germline V gene (reference sequence). The CDR3 loop spans 14 amino acids. The CDR3 spells CASSLGQGESPLHF. The CDR3 coding sequence is TGTGCCAGCAGCTTAGGACAGGGAGAATCACCCCTCCACTTT.

This clone is a singleton in its sample. The chain uses TRBV6-2 or TRBV6-3 and TRBJ2-7, with 8 bases aligning to TRBD1. This CDR3 comprises 17 residues. J gave up 0 bases and V 6 bases, and 13 bases lay outside the gene matches. Germline assignment: CDR1 MNHEY and CDR2 SVGEGT. CDR3 bases: TGTGCCAGCAGCCCTCGACAGGGGATGCAGAGCTCCTACGAGCAGTACTTC. Translation: CASSPRQGMQSSYEQYF.

The CDR3 sequence: CASSLGSLAGGNIQYF. The CDR3, as DNA: TGCGCCAGCAGCTTGGGAAGTCTTGCGGGAGGAAACATTCAGTACTTC. This chain joins TRBV5-1 and TRBJ2-4, with 8 bases that match TRBD2. V trimming: 0 bases; J trimming: 6 bases; junction bases outside the gene matches: 8. The CDR3 extends over 16 amino acids. From germline, CDR1 is SGHRS and CDR2 YFSETQ. The variable domain in full, completed from reference TRBV5-1 and TRBJ2-4, reads KAGVTQTPRYLIKTRGQQVTLSCSPISGHRSVSWYQQTPGQGLQFLFEYFSETQRNKGNFPGRFSGRQFSNSRSEMNVSTLELGDSALYLCASSLGSLAGGNIQYFGAGTRLSVL.

V gene TRBV4-1 combines with J gene TRBJ2-5; TRBD2 agrees at 7 bases. CDR1 MGHRA and CDR2 YSYEKL come from the germline V gene. With V trimmed by 0 bases and J by 5 bases, 12 bases remained unmatched. The CDR3 length is 17 residues. CDR3 residues: CASSQDSRGSDRETQYF. CDR3 DNA: TGCGCCAGCAGCCAAGATTCGCGCGGGAGCGACCGGGAGACCCAGTACTTC.